The next 18 T cell receptor beta chains were all read from a single sample in a study of T cells in Graves' hyperthyroidism and ophthalmopathy. The investigators amplified TCR beta CDR3 regions from RNA transcripts. The HTBI set primed first-round TCR CDR3 RT-PCR. Using its own MiXCR run on the multiplex PCR reads, TCRdb lists one record per CDR3 protein. The sample lists roughly 510,000 distinct CDR3 sequences, 40% to 55% occurring once. The sequencing input was peripheral blood or thyroid tissue (not recorded which). All receptors derive from an adult woman with Graves' disease, either hyperthyroidism or ophthalmopathy (not recorded which).

The rearrangement uses TRBV6-5 and TRBJ2-5, with TRBD1 matching over 11 bases. The germline V gene encodes CDR1 MNHEY and CDR2 SVGAGI. V shed 8 bases and J 5 bases; nucleotides not matched to a gene: 4. This CDR3 comprises 13 residues. The CDR3 reads CASGTGGVETQYF. CDR3 in DNA: TGTGCCAGCGGGACAGGGGGGGTGGAGACCCAGTACTTC.

The chain uses TRBV28 and TRBJ1-2; D perhaps matches TRBD1 (5 bases). The CDR3 totals 15 residues. Germline values: CDR1 MDHEN, CDR2 SYDVKM. V shed 3 bases and J shed 6 bases, with 17 bases lying between them. This CDR3 reads CASSLGGSPEHGYTF. The CDR3 DNA is TGTGCCAGCAGTTTGGGGGGGTCGCCTGAGCATGGCTACACCTTC.

The gene calls are TRBV27 and TRBJ1-2, with TRBD1 as a possible D gene (5 bases). The germline V gene encodes CDR1 MNHEY and CDR2 SMNVEV (reference sequence). The CDR3 has 15 amino acids. Trimming took 7 bases from V and 4 from J, leaving 19 bases between them. The CDR3 sequence: CASKGREGISYGYTF. The CDR3 bases are TGTGCCAGCAAGGGGAGAGAGGGCATCTCCTATGGCTACACCTTC.

This sequence joins TRBV10-3 and TRBJ2-1; D may be TRBD1 (5 bases). Germline V CDR1 and CDR2: ENHRY, SYGVKD. The CDR3 has 15 amino acids. With 4 bases removed from V and 8 bases from J, the gap between germline ends came to 18 bases. The CDR3 loop is CAISGGLGSQYEQFF. CDR3 DNA sequence: TGTGCCATCAGTGGGGGCCTAGGATCCCAATATGAGCAGTTCTTC.

In its sample, this clonotype was seen many times. The chain is built from TRBV6-1 and TRBJ1-5, with 7 bases matching TRBD1. V trimming: 4 bases; J trimming: 7 bases; junction bases outside the gene matches: 7. CDR3 length equals 14 residues. The germline gives CDR1 MNHNS, CDR2 SASEGT. This chain's CDR3 is CASSVRQGWQPQHF. DNA for the CDR3: TGTGCCAGCAGTGTAAGACAGGGCTGGCAGCCCCAGCATTTT.

Many counts were recorded for this clonotype. The chain links TRBV11-2 to TRBJ2-5, with D possibly TRBD2 on 5 matching bases. This CDR3 has 15 residues. Looked up from germline, CDR1 is SGHAT and CDR2 is FQNNGV. V was clipped by 4 bases and J by 2 bases, with 14 bases between them. CDR3 sequence: CASSSEDALQETQYF. The CDR3 DNA is TGTGCCAGCAGCTCGGAGGACGCCCTTCAAGAGACCCAGTACTTC.

The chain couples TRBV18 to TRBJ2-6, with no clear D. This CDR3 is 15 amino acids long. Deletions cut 6 bases from V and 0 bases from J, with 9 bases between. Germline V gives CDR1 KGHSH, CDR2 LQKENI. The CDR3 nucleotides are TGTGCCAGCTCTCAGGCCACCTCTGGGGCCAACGTCCTGACTTTC. It translates to CASSQATSGANVLTF.

The rearrangement joins TRBV4-1 to TRBJ1-1, with D hard to call. The germline V gene encodes CDR1 MGHRA and CDR2 YSYEKL. This CDR3 is built from 12 residues. V was cut by 3 bases and J by 11 bases, with 13 bases left in between. The CDR3 region has the DNA TGCGCCAGCAGCCAGATGGGCGGTTCGGCTTTCTTT. It specifies CASSQMGGSAFF.

This clonotype was seen ten or more times. V is TRBV19 and J is TRBJ1-5; no clear D. With 2 bases removed from V and 1 base from J, the gap between germline ends came to 6 bases. The CDR3 length is 14 residues. Germline values: CDR1 LNHDA, CDR2 SQIVND (reference sequence). In DNA form, the CDR3 reads TGTGCCAGTAGTATATTCGACAGCAATCAGCCCCAGCATTTT. Residues: CASSIFDSNQPQHF.

This clonotype has a count of ten or more. J is TRBJ1-5 and V is TRBV15; possibly TRBD1 for D (5 bases). CDR1 and CDR2 (germline): LNHNV, YYDKDF (reference sequence). Trimming shortened V by 3 bases and J by 2 bases, and 14 bases separated the two germline ends. This CDR3 contains 16 residues. CDR3 sequence reads: CATSSGGRVGNQPQHF. The CDR3 region has the DNA TGTGCCACCAGCAGTGGGGGTAGGGTCGGCAATCAGCCCCAGCATTTT.

This clonotype occurred many times. This chain uses TRBV7-2 with TRBJ2-7; D tentatively reads TRBD1 or TRBD2 (5 bases each). The V gene's germline CDR1 is SGHTA and CDR2 FQGNSA. With 4 bases removed from V and 3 bases from J, the gap between germline ends came to 13 bases. The CDR3 spans 14 residues. CDR3 sequence (DNA): TGTGCCAGCAGCTCAGAGGGACGGGACTACGAGCAGTACTTC. This sequence encodes CASSSEGRDYEQYF.

The chain joins TRBV7-2 to TRBJ2-7, with D unresolved. Germline V lookup: CDR1 SGHTA, CDR2 FQGNSA. V was pared by 7 bases and J by 2 bases, with 18 bases between. This CDR3 has 15 amino acids. This chain's CDR3 is CASKLYLGTPYEQYF. CDR3 DNA: TGTGCCAGCAAGCTTTACCTGGGCACCCCCTACGAGCAGTACTTC. Based on the CDR3 plus reference TRBV7-2 and TRBJ2-7, the full variable domain is GAGVSQSPSNKVTEKGKDVELRCDPISGHTALYWYRQSLGQGLEFLIYFQGNSAPDKSGLPSDRFSAERTGGSVSTLTIQRTQQEDSAVYLCASKLYLGTPYEQYFGPGTRLTVT.

This clonotype was seen many times. The rearrangement links TRBV20-1 to TRBJ1-1, with 8 bases that match TRBD1. V lost 3 bases, J lost 5 bases, and 8 bases stayed unmatched. Germline loops: CDR1 DFQATT, CDR2 SNEGSKA (reference sequence). CDR3 size: 14 residues. CDR3 protein: CSARRQGASTEAFF. CDR3 DNA sequence: TGCAGTGCTAGGAGGCAGGGGGCGTCGACTGAAGCTTTCTTT.

This clonotype appeared a single time. The chain joins TRBV15 to TRBJ1-4; maybe TRBD1 (5 bases). Per germline, CDR1 LNHNV and CDR2 YYDKDF (reference sequence). The CDR3 length is 14 residues. Trimming stripped 1 base from V and 7 bases from J, with 10 bases between. In nucleotides, the CDR3 is TGTGCCACCAGCAGAGGGGGGATAGGTGAAAAACTGTTTTTT. Protein: CATSRGGIGEKLFF.

This clonotype came up a few times. V usage is TRBV29-1 and J usage is TRBJ2-1, with D tentatively TRBD1 (6 bases). The CDR3 length is 11 residues. V was clipped by 6 bases and J by 6 bases, with 9 bases between them. The germline V gene encodes CDR1 SQVTM and CDR2 ANQGSEA. The CDR3 DNA is TGCAGCGTGGGGGCACGCAATGAGCAGTTCTTC. Protein product: CSVGARNEQFF.

The J gene is TRBJ2-5, the V gene TRBV7-8; 9 positions match TRBD2. The CDR3 spans 16 residues. Per germline, CDR1 SGHVS and CDR2 FQNEAQ. V was clipped by 7 bases and J by 5 bases; unmatched bases: 14. Here the CDR3 DNA reads TGTGCCAGCACCCCAACCTTGCGGGCGGGGGGGGAGACCCAGTACTTC. Translated, it gives CASTPTLRAGGETQYF.

This clonotype came up many times. V gene TRBV30 combines with J gene TRBJ2-2; TRBD2 matches at 8 bases. Looked up from germline, CDR1 is GTSNPN and CDR2 is SVGIG (reference sequence). V lost 2 bases, J lost 3 bases, and 5 bases stayed unmatched. There are 15 residues in the CDR3. CDR3 DNA: TGTGCCTGGAGTACACTAGCGGAGGACACCGGGGAGCTGTTTTTT. It specifies CAWSTLAEDTGELFF. The whole variable domain, remainder taken from reference TRBV30 and TRBJ2-2, is SQTIHQWPATLVQPVGSPLSLECTVEGTSNPNLYWYRQAAGRGLQLLFYSVGIGQISSEVPQNLSASRPQDRQFILSSKKLLLSDSGFYLCAWSTLAEDTGELFFGEGSRLTVL.

The genes are TRBV20-1 and TRBJ2-2, with a weak D call TRBD1 (6 bases). The CDR3 has 13 residues. Germline loops: CDR1 DFQATT, CDR2 SNEGSKA (reference sequence). V was cut by 5 bases and J by 2 bases, with 9 bases left in between. The DNA for the CDR3 is TGCAGTGCTGGGACATTAAACACCGGGGAGCTGTTTTTT. It specifies CSAGTLNTGELFF.